This TCR beta chain was recorded in a study of blood T cell repertoires in COVID-19. Study-wide background: Acute and convalescent COVID-19 samples came from the United States, Italy and Spain. In each case, the material was cDNA or gDNA derived from T cells, B-cell-depleted T cells, or PBMCs.

The CDR3 consists of 14 residues. Trimming took 2 bases from V and 6 from J, leaving 13 bases between them. The V gene's germline CDR1 is SNHLY and CDR2 FYNNEI. In the source study's methods: Amplification of reference gene primers provided the estimated nucleated cell counts. The method was immunoSEQ multiplex PCR; TCRdb's version includes in-frame clones alone and lacks a portion of them. V, J and clone size are taken as reported in that table, and D and trimming were inferred from the DNA itself. The table records about 150,000 clones, over 60% of them present only once. The chain carries TRBV2 and TRBJ2-5; weak D call: TRBD1 (6 bases). Material for sequencing was peripheral blood. This clonotype was sampled from a man at least 80 years old with acute or convalescent COVID-19. The DNA of the CDR3 is TGTGCCAGCAGTGAACTGACAGGCCGAAAGACCCAGTACTTC. Translated: CASSELTGRKTQYF.